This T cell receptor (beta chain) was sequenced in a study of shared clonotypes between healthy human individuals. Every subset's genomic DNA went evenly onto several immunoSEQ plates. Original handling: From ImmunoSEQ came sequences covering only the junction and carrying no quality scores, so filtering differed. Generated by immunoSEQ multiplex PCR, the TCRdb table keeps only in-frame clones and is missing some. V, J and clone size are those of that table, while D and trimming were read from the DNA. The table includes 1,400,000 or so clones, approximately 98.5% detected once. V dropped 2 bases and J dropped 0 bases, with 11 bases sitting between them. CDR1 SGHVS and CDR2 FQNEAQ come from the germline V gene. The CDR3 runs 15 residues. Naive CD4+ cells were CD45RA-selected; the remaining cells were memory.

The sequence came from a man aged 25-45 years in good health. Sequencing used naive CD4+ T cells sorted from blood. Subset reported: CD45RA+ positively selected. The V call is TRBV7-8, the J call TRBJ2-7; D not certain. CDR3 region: CASSLKVVSSYEQYF. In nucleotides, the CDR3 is TGTGCCAGCAGCTTAAAAGTCGTCAGCTCCTACGAGCAGTACTTC.